These 20 T cell receptor beta chains were sequenced from one sample in a study of T cell repertoires in cytomegalovirus infection. TCRdb passed the reads through MiXCR, listing each CDR3 protein once. Here the sample spans fewer than 550,000 distinct CDR3 sequences, 16% being singletons. Specimen: CD8+ T cells from PBMCs. The origin of the receptors is a human donor in good health (CMV status not recorded). Some clones in this sample may be carry-over from other donors' samples.

The chain recombines TRBV13 with TRBJ2-5; 8 bases are shared with TRBD2. The CDR3 covers 16 residues. Germline V gene data show CDR1 as PRHDT and CDR2 as FYEKMQ (reference sequence). After removal of 6 bases from V and 5 bases from J, the junction contained 14 bases not matched to a gene. CDR3 in amino acids: CASSHVELAVSETQYF. CDR3 sequence (DNA): TGTGCCAGCAGTCACGTCGAACTAGCGGTCTCGGAGACCCAGTACTTC.

In its sample, this clonotype was seen many times. The gene calls are TRBV7-3 and TRBJ1-2; D is unclear. Trimming removed 2 bases from V and 1 base from J, with 5 bases in between. This CDR3 region has 13 residues. Per the germline V gene, CDR1 is SGHTA and CDR2 is FQGTGA. The CDR3, as DNA: TGTGCCAGCAGCTTAGCAGATAACTATGGCTACACCTTC. Its translation is CASSLADNYGYTF.

The rearrangement uses TRBV28 and TRBJ2-2; perhaps TRBD1 as D (6 bases). The CDR3 has 15 amino acids. The ends were cut back, 1 base at V and 6 bases at J, with 12 bases in the middle. Germline CDR1 is MDHEN and CDR2 is SYDVKM. This chain's CDR3 is CASSLFAGDAGELFF. DNA of the CDR3: TGTGCCAGCAGTTTATTTGCAGGGGACGCCGGGGAGCTGTTTTTT.

This clonotype was picked up one time. The rearrangement uses TRBV2 and TRBJ1-6, with a possible D match to TRBD1 (5 bases). Trimming left V 7 bases short and J 7 bases short, with 11 bases between. CDR1 is SNHLY and CDR2 is FYNNEI in the germline V gene. This CDR3 contains 13 residues. The CDR3 region has the DNA TGTGCCAGCACTCCAGGGATCAATTCACCCCTCCACTTT. It codes for CASTPGINSPLHF.

This clonotype has a count of ten or more. This rearrangement joins TRBV9 to TRBJ2-3, with unresolved D. There are 13 residues in the CDR3. Germline V gene data show CDR1 as SGDLS and CDR2 as YYNGEE. Between the trimmed V and J ends, which lost 0 bases and 4 bases, there was a span of 6 bases. The CDR3 DNA follows: TGTGCCAGCAGCGTAGCTGAGGCAGATACGCAGTATTTT. Its protein product is CASSVAEADTQYF.

CDR3 sequence: CSVPGLEVNEQYF. The CDR3 DNA is TGCAGCGTCCCGGGACTAGAGGTAAACGAGCAGTACTTC. V is TRBV29-1 and J is TRBJ2-7; TRBD2 matches at 8 bases. Trimming took 6 bases from V and 5 from J; bases not matched to a gene: 9. The CDR3 is 13 residues long. Germline CDR1 and CDR2: SQVTM and ANQGSEA.

For this clonotype: At one end, the junction sequence differs from germline, possibly due to a read error. The chain combines TRBV7-3 with TRBJ2-2; TRBD2 might be the D (6 bases). Germline lookup yields CDR1 SGHTA and CDR2 FQGTGA. This CDR3 is 17 amino acids long. The CDR3 protein is CASGLTPGGSISGELFF. CDR3 in DNA: TGTGCCAGCGGCTTAACCCCTGGGGGGAGTATCTCCGGGGAGCTGTTTTTT.

This clonotype was detected ten times or more. The chain is built from TRBV6-1 and TRBJ2-7; D is uncertain. Germline V gene data show CDR1 as MNHNS and CDR2 as SASEGT. V shed 6 bases and J shed 0 bases, with 12 bases lying between them. CDR3 length: 14 amino acids. CDR3: CASSAGSSSYEQYF. The CDR3 DNA follows: TGTGCCAGCAGCGCCGGGTCCAGCTCCTACGAGCAGTACTTC.

The J gene is TRBJ2-6, the V gene TRBV27, with D uncertain. There are 14 residues in the CDR3. Trimming removed 5 bases from V and 3 bases from J, with 8 bases in between. The V gene's germline CDR1 is MNHEY and CDR2 SMNVEV (reference sequence). CDR3 sequence reads: CASSIGDGANVLTF. DNA of the CDR3: TGTGCCAGCAGTATTGGGGATGGGGCCAACGTCCTGACTTTC. The whole variable domain, remainder taken from reference TRBV27 and TRBJ2-6, is EAQVTQNPRYLITVTGKKLTVTCSQNMNHEYMSWYRQDPGLGLRQIYYSMNVEVTDKGDVPEGYKVSRKEKRNFPLILESPSPNQTSLYFCASSIGDGANVLTFGAGSRLTVL.

The chain has TRBV12-3 or TRBV12-4 and TRBJ1-1; the D gene is possibly TRBD1 (6 bases). Trimming pared 5 bases from V and 5 bases from J, leaving 21 bases between. The CDR3 runs 16 residues. The CDR3 DNA sequence: TGTGCCAGCAGTCAAATACTAGGAGGGGGGGGGACTGAAGCTTTCTTT. Its protein product is CASSQILGGGGTEAFF.

There are many counts of this clonotype. The rearrangement uses TRBV19 and TRBJ2-1, with a weak D call TRBD2 (6 bases). V was pared by 3 bases and J by 3 bases, with 12 bases between. CDR3 length: 15 residues. CDR1 LNHDA and CDR2 SQIVND come from the germline V gene (reference sequence). CDR3 sequence reads: CASSMGLAVYNEQFF. The CDR3 coding sequence is TGTGCCAGTAGTATGGGCTTAGCGGTCTACAATGAGCAGTTCTTC. Using reference TRBV19 and TRBJ2-1 for the parts outside the CDR3, the full variable domain is DGGITQSPKYLFRKEGQNVTLSCEQNLNHDAMYWYRQDPGQGLRLIYYSQIVNDFQKGDIAEGYSVSREKKESFPLTVTSAQKNPTAFYLCASSMGLAVYNEQFFGPGTRLTVL.

This clonotype was counted at least ten times. This sequence joins TRBV11-2 and TRBJ2-5; TRBD1 might be the D (5 bases). The CDR3 covers 14 residues. Germline V lookup: CDR1 SGHAT, CDR2 FQNNGV. V was clipped by 1 base and J by 9 bases, with 15 bases between them. The CDR3 sequence: CASSLAQDNRAQYF. As DNA, the CDR3 is TGTGCCAGCAGCTTAGCTCAGGACAATCGGGCCCAGTACTTC.

The chain couples TRBV30 to TRBJ1-1; no firm D call. Germline V CDR1 and CDR2: GTSNPN, SVGIG (reference sequence). The CDR3 loop spans 13 amino acids. V was trimmed by 5 bases and J by 1 base, leaving 11 bases between them. CDR3 nucleotides: TGTGCCTGGGATAGAACACAGAACACTGAAGCTTTCTTT. Protein: CAWDRTQNTEAFF.

The V call is TRBV28, the J call TRBJ2-7, with 8 bases identical to TRBD2. Germline assignment: CDR1 MDHEN and CDR2 SYDVKM. Trimming cost V 10 bases and J 2 bases; bases outside gene matches: 16. This CDR3 contains 16 residues. Here the CDR3 reads CAISIVILAVTYEQYF. CDR3 DNA: TGTGCCATCAGCATCGTTATACTAGCGGTTACCTACGAGCAGTACTTC. Together with reference TRBV28 and TRBJ2-7, the CDR3 gives the full variable domain: DVKVTQSSRYLVKRTGEKVFLECVQDMDHENMFWYRQDPGLGLRLIYFSYDVKMKEKGDIPEGYSVSREKKERFSLILESASTNQTSMYLCAISIVILAVTYEQYFGPGTRLTVT.

V usage is TRBV27 and J usage is TRBJ2-1, with TRBD2 matching over 11 bases. The CDR3 has 14 residues. Germline V gene data show CDR1 as MNHEY and CDR2 as SMNVEV (reference sequence). The J segment lost 8 bases and the V segment lost 7 bases, leaving 7 bases of the junction unmatched. The chain's CDR3 is CASTLAGGLDEQFF. As DNA, the CDR3 is TGTGCCAGCACCTTAGCGGGGGGGCTCGATGAGCAGTTCTTC.

There are many counts of this clonotype. The chain recombines TRBV12-5 with TRBJ1-2; D not certain. The germline gives CDR1 LGHNT, CDR2 FRNRAP. V was pared by 7 bases and J by 0 bases, with 12 bases between. The CDR3 loop spans 14 amino acids. The CDR3 is CASDLGDSNYGYTF. In DNA, the CDR3 is TGTGCTAGTGACTTAGGAGATTCTAACTATGGCTACACCTTC. Based on the CDR3 plus reference TRBV12-5 and TRBJ1-2, the full variable domain is DARVTQTPRHKVTEMGQEVTMRCQPILGHNTVFWYRQTMMQGLELLAYFRNRAPLDDSGMPKDRFSAEMPDATLATLKIQPSEPRDSAVYFCASDLGDSNYGYTFGSGTRLTVV.

This chain uses TRBV6-6 with TRBJ2-1; 7 bases agree with TRBD1. CDR1 and CDR2 (germline): MNHNY, SVGAGI (reference sequence). The CDR3 runs 17 residues. After removal of 6 bases from V and 0 bases from J, the junction contained 11 bases not matched to a gene. The CDR3 reads CASRTPEGGSSYNEQFF. CDR3 nucleotides: TGTGCCAGCAGAACCCCGGAAGGGGGCAGCTCCTACAATGAGCAGTTCTTC.

This clonotype was detected ten times or more. The CDR3 DNA reads TGTGCCAGCAGTTTTCCTGGCATGAACACTGAAGCTTTCTTT. Protein: CASSFPGMNTEAFF. The chain recombines TRBV12-3 or TRBV12-4 with TRBJ1-1; D remains unclear. This CDR3 is built from 14 residues. The V end lost 3 bases, the J end lost 0 bases, and 8 bases lay between the germline ends.

This clonotype was detected ten times or more. V gene TRBV7-9 combines with J gene TRBJ2-7, with unresolved D. Trimming stripped 7 bases from V and 0 bases from J, with 13 bases between. Germline V CDR1 and CDR2: SEHNR, FQNEAQ (reference sequence). This CDR3 comprises 14 residues. The CDR3 region has the DNA TGTGCCAGCACCCATCAAGAGGTCTCCTACGAGCAGTACTTC. The encoded protein is CASTHQEVSYEQYF.

This clonotype has just a few counts. The V call is TRBV7-9, the J call TRBJ2-1; D gene uncertain. V lost 3 bases and J lost 10, with 7 bases in between. CDR1 SEHNR and CDR2 FQNEAQ come from the germline V gene (reference sequence). The CDR3 extends over 11 amino acids. The CDR3 DNA reads TGTGCCAGCAGCTTTCCGGTGGAGCAGTTCTTC. This gives the protein CASSFPVEQFF.